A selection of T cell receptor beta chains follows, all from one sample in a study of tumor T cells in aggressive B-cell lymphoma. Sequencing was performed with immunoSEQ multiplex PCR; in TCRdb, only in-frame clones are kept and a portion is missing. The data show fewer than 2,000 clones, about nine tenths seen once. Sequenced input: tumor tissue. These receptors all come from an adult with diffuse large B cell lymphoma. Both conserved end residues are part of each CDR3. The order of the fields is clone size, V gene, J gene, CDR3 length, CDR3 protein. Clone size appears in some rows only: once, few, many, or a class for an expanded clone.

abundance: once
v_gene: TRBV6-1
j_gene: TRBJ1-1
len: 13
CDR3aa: CASSVAGAWEAFF

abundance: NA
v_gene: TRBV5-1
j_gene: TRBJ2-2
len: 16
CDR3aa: CASSLWSGENTGELFF

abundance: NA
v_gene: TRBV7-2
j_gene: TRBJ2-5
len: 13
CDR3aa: CASSLRGGETQYF

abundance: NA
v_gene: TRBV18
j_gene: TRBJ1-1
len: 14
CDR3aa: CASSPPTGWAEAFF

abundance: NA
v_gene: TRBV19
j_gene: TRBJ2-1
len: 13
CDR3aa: CASSPSSYNEQFF

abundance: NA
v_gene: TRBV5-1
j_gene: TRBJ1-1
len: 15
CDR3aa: CASSIQGAVLTEAFF

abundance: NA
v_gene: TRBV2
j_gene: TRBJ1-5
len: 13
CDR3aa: CASSGQSNQPQHF

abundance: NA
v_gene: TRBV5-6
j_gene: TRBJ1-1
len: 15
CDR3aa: CASSPGQGAGTEAFF

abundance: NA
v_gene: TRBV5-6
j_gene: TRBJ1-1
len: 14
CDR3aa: CASSFSREDTEAFF

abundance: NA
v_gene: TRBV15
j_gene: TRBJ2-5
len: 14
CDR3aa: CATSSYSLQETQYF

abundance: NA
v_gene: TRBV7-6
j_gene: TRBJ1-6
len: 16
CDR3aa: CASSLAPGGPNSPLHF

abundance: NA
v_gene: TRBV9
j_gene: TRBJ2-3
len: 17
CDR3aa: CASSVAPPGASTDTQYF

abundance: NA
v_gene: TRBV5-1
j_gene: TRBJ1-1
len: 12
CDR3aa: CASSGDRVQAFF

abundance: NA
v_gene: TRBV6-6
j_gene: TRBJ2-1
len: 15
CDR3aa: CASSLAGSSYNEQFF

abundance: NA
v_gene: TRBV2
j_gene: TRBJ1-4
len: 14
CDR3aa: CASSSGTANEKLFF

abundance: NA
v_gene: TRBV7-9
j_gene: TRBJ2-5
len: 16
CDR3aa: CASSFESGGAWETQYF

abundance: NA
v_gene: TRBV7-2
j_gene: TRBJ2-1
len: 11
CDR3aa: CASSLRDIRFF

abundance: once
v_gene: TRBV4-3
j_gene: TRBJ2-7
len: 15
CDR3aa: CASSQEVGQAREQYF

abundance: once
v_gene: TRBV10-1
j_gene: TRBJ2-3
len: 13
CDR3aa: CASKRAGTDTQYF

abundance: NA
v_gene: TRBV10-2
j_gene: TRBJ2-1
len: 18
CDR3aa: CASSELAGGRSSYNEQFF

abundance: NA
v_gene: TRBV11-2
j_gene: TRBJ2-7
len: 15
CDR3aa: CASSNLVGAGNEQYF

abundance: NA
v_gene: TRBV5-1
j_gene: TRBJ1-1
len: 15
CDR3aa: CASSLVGPRGTEAFF

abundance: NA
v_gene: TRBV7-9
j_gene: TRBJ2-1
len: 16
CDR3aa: CASSSTSDSSYNEQFF

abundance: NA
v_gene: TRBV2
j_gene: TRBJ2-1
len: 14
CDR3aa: CASKERGAYNEQFF

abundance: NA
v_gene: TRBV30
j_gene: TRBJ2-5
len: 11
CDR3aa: CAWSVSGGPHF

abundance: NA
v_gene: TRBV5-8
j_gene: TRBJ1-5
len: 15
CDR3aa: CASTLWTDSNQPQHF

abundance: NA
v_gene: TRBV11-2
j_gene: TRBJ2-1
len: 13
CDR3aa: CASSSSPSGEQFF

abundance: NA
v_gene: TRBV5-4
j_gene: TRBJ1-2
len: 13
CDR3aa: CASSPEGSRGYTF

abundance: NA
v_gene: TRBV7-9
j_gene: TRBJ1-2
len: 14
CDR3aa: CASSLGQGVYGYTF

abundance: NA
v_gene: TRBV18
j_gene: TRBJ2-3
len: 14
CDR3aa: CASSPGTATDTQYF

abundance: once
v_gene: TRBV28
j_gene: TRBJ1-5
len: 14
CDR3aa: CASSGPYSNQPQHF

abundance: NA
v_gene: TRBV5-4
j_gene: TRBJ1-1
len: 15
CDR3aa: CASTPGGGLNTEAFF

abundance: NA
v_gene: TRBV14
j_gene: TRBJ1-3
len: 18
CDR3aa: CASSQDLFTSDSGNTIYF

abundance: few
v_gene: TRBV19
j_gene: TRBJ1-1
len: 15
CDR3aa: CASSRARGGNTEAFF

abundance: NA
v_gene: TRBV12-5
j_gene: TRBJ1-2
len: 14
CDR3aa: CASGWTGGANGYTF

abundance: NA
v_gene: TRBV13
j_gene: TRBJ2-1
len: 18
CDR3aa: CASSLTLNSGGVYNEQFF

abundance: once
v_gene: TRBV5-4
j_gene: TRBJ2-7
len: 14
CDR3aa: CASSFGPRADEQYF

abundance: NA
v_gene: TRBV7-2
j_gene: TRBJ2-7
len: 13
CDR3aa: CASSPDGIYEQYF

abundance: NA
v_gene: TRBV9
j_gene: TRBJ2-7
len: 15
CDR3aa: CASSVAPGLLYEQYF

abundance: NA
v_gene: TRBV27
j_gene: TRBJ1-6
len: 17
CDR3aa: CASSPWGGRTYNSPLHF

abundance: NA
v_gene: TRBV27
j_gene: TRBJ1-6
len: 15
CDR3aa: CASRQLSEYNSPLHF

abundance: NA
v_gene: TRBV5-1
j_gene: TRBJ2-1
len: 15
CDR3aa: CASSPGGASYNEQFF

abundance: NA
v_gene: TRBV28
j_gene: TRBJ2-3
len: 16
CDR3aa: CASSTRQGIRTDTQYF

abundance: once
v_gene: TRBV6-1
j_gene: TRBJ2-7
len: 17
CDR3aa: CASSGRHGAGGVYEQYF

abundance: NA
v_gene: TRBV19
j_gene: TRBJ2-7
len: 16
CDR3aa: CASSIDWGQGTNEQYF